This TCR beta chain emerged from a study of human T cells and chemical hapten exposure. General study points: Patch test score tracked positively with PT1 expanded TCR counts.

Time point meaning: patch test 2, 6 weeks after DPC sensitization. Described treatment: therapeutic diphenylcyclopropenone sensitization with weekly scalp DPC. Sequencing started from total RNA isolated from unfractionated whole blood. TCRdb analysed the RACE reads with MiXCR anew, one entry per CDR3 protein. In the table there are under 75,000 distinct CDR3 sequences, around 8.8% of which are singletons. Germline-derived CDR1 and CDR2 are LGHNA and YNFKEQ. The CDR3 loop spans 15 amino acids. The V end lost 0 bases, the J end lost 0 bases, and 9 bases lay between the germline ends. In the case of this clonotype: Its antigen is unknown.

The chain is built from TRBV4-2 and TRBJ2-7; tentatively, D is TRBD2 (5 bases). The TCR originated in a woman aged 50 to 65 with alopecia areata. Some clones in this sample may be carry-over from other donors' samples. The sample was whole blood, taken in connection with sensitization to the hapten diphenylcyclopropenone (DPC). CDR3 nucleotides: TGTGCCAGCAGCCAAGATCTAAGCGGCTCCTACGAGCAGTACTTC. Translating gives CASSQDLSGSYEQYF.